A selection of T cell receptor beta chains follows, all from one sample in a study of glioma-infiltrating T cells. From the multiplex PCR reads, TCRdb called clonotypes with MiXCR, one entry per CDR3 protein. The sample lists tens of thousands of distinct CDR3 sequences; 35% to 45% were seen once. The sequencing input was glioma tissue, nonneoplastic brain tissue, or PBMCs (not recorded which). The receptors were sampled from a human donor with low-grade glioma or glioblastoma, undergoing nonglioma brain surgery, or in good health (not recorded which). CDR3s include the opening cysteine and the closing phenylalanine or tryptophan. D genes are given only for firm matches.

CDR3aa: CASSLGGASGNTGELFF; d_gene: -; len: 17; v_gene: TRBV7-2
CDR3aa: CASSLAAGVGHEQFF; d_gene: TRBD2; len: 15; v_gene: TRBV7-2
CDR3aa: CSASTGGNTGELFF; d_gene: TRBD1; len: 14; v_gene: TRBV29-1
CDR3aa: CASSPPGQGSGYGYTF; d_gene: TRBD1; len: 16; v_gene: TRBV4-1
CDR3aa: CASTFEISEAFF; d_gene: -; len: 12; v_gene: TRBV2
CDR3aa: CASSLTDSGANVLTF; d_gene: -; len: 15; v_gene: TRBV7-8
CDR3aa: CASSQGVPTF; d_gene: TRBD1; len: 10; v_gene: TRBV13
CDR3aa: CASSITTGSNEQFF; d_gene: -; len: 14; v_gene: TRBV19
CDR3aa: CASSYRGLNGYTF; d_gene: TRBD1; len: 13; v_gene: TRBV27
CDR3aa: CASSLGVASYNEQFF; d_gene: -; len: 15; v_gene: TRBV5-5
CDR3aa: CASTGGLNEQYF; d_gene: -; len: 12; v_gene: TRBV2
CDR3aa: CASSQPGRSSYNEQYF; d_gene: -; len: 16; v_gene: TRBV4-1
CDR3aa: CASSLDYTEAFF; d_gene: -; len: 12; v_gene: TRBV7-9
CDR3aa: CASSLGLAGGSYEQYF; d_gene: TRBD2; len: 16; v_gene: TRBV7-9
CDR3aa: CASSFDQSSYNEQFF; d_gene: -; len: 15; v_gene: TRBV5-4
CDR3aa: CASSPRGYEQYF; d_gene: -; len: 12; v_gene: TRBV11-2
CDR3aa: CASSSTGLGNQPQHF; d_gene: -; len: 15; v_gene: TRBV19
CDR3aa: CATSKGRGQAGCTF; d_gene: TRBD1; len: 14; v_gene: TRBV15
CDR3aa: CASSWGTGNQPQHF; d_gene: TRBD1; len: 14; v_gene: TRBV5-6
CDR3aa: CASSQGSGSNQPQHF; d_gene: -; len: 15; v_gene: TRBV3-1
CDR3aa: CASRAGRGIPEAFF; d_gene: -; len: 14; v_gene: TRBV6-2/TRBV6-3
CDR3aa: CASSLSRLAYNEQFF; d_gene: -; len: 15; v_gene: TRBV5-1
CDR3aa: CASSRGTGFSTDTQYF; d_gene: TRBD1; len: 16; v_gene: TRBV7-3
CDR3aa: CASSYSPSSYNEQFF; d_gene: -; len: 15; v_gene: TRBV6-5
CDR3aa: CSANPTSGVYNEQFF; d_gene: TRBD2; len: 15; v_gene: TRBV20-1
CDR3aa: CASSLVRDKLNTEAFF; d_gene: -; len: 16; v_gene: TRBV7-7
CDR3aa: CASRAGQGQETQYF; d_gene: TRBD1; len: 14; v_gene: TRBV6-1
CDR3aa: CASSDMSGGAEDTQYF; d_gene: TRBD1; len: 16; v_gene: TRBV2
CDR3aa: CASSGTGYYNEQFF; d_gene: TRBD1; len: 14; v_gene: TRBV18
CDR3aa: CAGSFGTDTYEQYF; d_gene: -; len: 14; v_gene: TRBV7-6
CDR3aa: CASSQGYGYTF; d_gene: -; len: 11; v_gene: TRBV6-2/TRBV6-3
CDR3aa: CASSIVLEGTQCF; d_gene: -; len: 13; v_gene: TRBV7-2
CDR3aa: CSVTGQAGTEAFF; d_gene: TRBD1; len: 13; v_gene: TRBV29-1
CDR3aa: CASSYGIARAGEQFF; d_gene: -; len: 15; v_gene: TRBV6-6
CDR3aa: CAIMSGTDTQYF; d_gene: -; len: 12; v_gene: TRBV10-3
CDR3aa: CSARKVQETQYF; d_gene: -; len: 12; v_gene: TRBV20-1
CDR3aa: CASSRLEGMNTEAFF; d_gene: -; len: 15; v_gene: TRBV14
CDR3aa: CASSPQGGEQFF; d_gene: -; len: 12; v_gene: TRBV19
CDR3aa: CASGSQPQHF; d_gene: -; len: 10; v_gene: TRBV6-1
CDR3aa: CASSYSWGFGNQPRHF; d_gene: -; len: 16; v_gene: TRBV6-2/TRBV6-3
CDR3aa: CASSSGFAEAFF; d_gene: -; len: 12; v_gene: TRBV7-2
CDR3aa: CAGRASGGTREQYF; d_gene: TRBD2; len: 14; v_gene: TRBV6-1
CDR3aa: CASSRDRLYGYTF; d_gene: -; len: 13; v_gene: TRBV14
CDR3aa: CASSQDPTDSPLHF; d_gene: -; len: 14; v_gene: TRBV4-3
CDR3aa: CASSLTGNQPQHF; d_gene: -; len: 13; v_gene: TRBV7-9
CDR3aa: CSVTQGAYGQPQHF; d_gene: TRBD1; len: 14; v_gene: TRBV29-1
CDR3aa: CASSQEAGGGYTF; d_gene: -; len: 13; v_gene: TRBV4-1
CDR3aa: CASRSGGEETQYF; d_gene: TRBD1; len: 13; v_gene: TRBV5-5
CDR3aa: CASSPLGRGYTEAFF; d_gene: -; len: 15; v_gene: TRBV18
CDR3aa: CASSFASGSSYNEQFF; d_gene: TRBD2; len: 16; v_gene: TRBV6-6
CDR3aa: CASRWTGGRLHEQFF; d_gene: TRBD1; len: 15; v_gene: TRBV4-1
CDR3aa: CSAYRDRDEQFF; d_gene: TRBD1; len: 12; v_gene: TRBV20-1
CDR3aa: CASSRDSGVDTDTQYF; d_gene: -; len: 16; v_gene: TRBV7-9